The 5 T cell receptor beta chains reported below all come from one sample, sequenced in a study of shared clonotypes between healthy human individuals (dated by TCRdb to 2019 to 2021). Library preparation was by the immunoSEQ multiplex PCR assay. Drawn from immuneACCESS, this table holds only the in-frame rearrangements with V and J called that TCRdb kept. Clones are partly lost; checked studies trace under half to an unresolved V gene and leave the rest unexplained. This sample has more than 900,000 clones in its table, and around 82% of those were observed once. The ten most abundant clones make up roughly 0.55% of the sample. The sequenced sample was memory CD4+ T cells from PBMCs. The cell subset or site tag for this specimen amounts to: CD45RA-negative fraction. The receptors originated from a man aged 18 to 30 in good health. Some clones in this sample may be carry-over from other donors' samples.

Remarks on this clone: Other DNA sequences in this specimen translate into the identical CDR3. The V call is TRBV28, the J call TRBJ1-5; TRBD1 agrees at 9 bases. V lost 4 bases to trimming and J lost 3 bases; unmatched junction nucleotides: 7. Germline V lookup: CDR1 MDHEN, CDR2 SYDVKM. The CDR3 sequence is 16 residues long. The CDR3 is CASSSPGTGSNQPQHF. Written as DNA, the CDR3 is TGTGCCAGCAGTTCACCCGGGACAGGGTCCAATCAGCCCCAGCATTTT.

The rearrangement links TRBV18 to TRBJ2-3; no definite D call. The CDR3 contains 14 residues. Germline V gene sequence: CDR1 KGHSH, CDR2 LQKENI. Trimming left V 2 bases short and J 2 bases short, with 8 bases between. The CDR3 DNA sequence: TGTGCCAGCTCACCAAGCCAGTTCACAGATACGCAGTATTTT. Encoded protein: CASSPSQFTDTQYF.

V is TRBV7-2 and J is TRBJ2-4, with D possibly being TRBD2 (5 bases). This CDR3 comprises 17 residues. Trimming removed 1 base at V and 0 bases at J, with 13 bases between. CDR1 SGHTA and CDR2 FQGNSA come from the germline V gene. CDR3 loop: CASSLEGAETAKNIQYF. CDR3 nucleotide sequence: TGTGCCAGCAGCTTAGAGGGAGCCGAGACAGCCAAAAACATTCAGTACTTC.

The chain has TRBV5-1 and TRBJ1-3; possibly TRBD1 for D (5 bases). Trimming cost V 1 base and J 2 bases, with 16 bases left between them. Germline-derived CDR1 and CDR2 are SGHRS and YFSETQ. CDR3 length: 17 amino acids. The CDR3 reads CASSLSGAAEAGNTIYF. The CDR3 nucleotides read TGCGCCAGCAGCTTGAGTGGGGCAGCCGAAGCTGGAAACACCATATATTTT.

The chain combines TRBV30 with TRBJ2-7, with TRBD1 identical over 8 bases. Germline V CDR1 and CDR2: GTSNPN, SVGIG (reference sequence). The CDR3 spans 15 residues. Unmatched junction bases numbered 9, after V lost 3 bases and J lost 2 bases. The CDR3 sequence is CAWSAPWDRTYEQYF. As DNA, the CDR3 is TGTGCCTGGAGCGCACCGTGGGACAGGACCTACGAGCAGTACTTC.